This T cell receptor (beta chain) was documented in a study of cytomegalovirus exposure and HLA in healthy donors. V was pared by 11 bases and J by 3 bases, with 16 bases between. Germline assignment: CDR1 MNHEY and CDR2 SVGAGI. The CDR3 is 14 amino acids. There are a few counts of this clone. This PCR relied on a set of 60 Vbeta primers and 13 Jbeta primers. Assay used: immunoSEQ multiplex PCR; TCRdb lists only in-frame clones, some missing. The profile covers about 110,000 clones, with about 80% appearing a single time and approximately 3.1% taken by the ten largest. The TCR comes from a woman younger than 35 in good health and CMV-seropositive. The chain joins TRBV6-5 to TRBJ2-2, with D possibly matching TRBD2 (5 bases). The sequenced sample consisted of PBMCs. The CDR3 DNA reads as TGTGCCGTCCGAGGGAGATTGGACACCGGGGAGCTGTTTTTT. It encodes CAVRGRLDTGELFF.